Below are 26 T cell receptor beta chains sequenced from a single sample in a study of T cell changes during pregnancy in multiple sclerosis. The table came from immunoSEQ multiplex PCR; TCRdb's copy has only in-frame clones and leaves some out. The sample includes tens of thousands of clones, about 91% of them seen just once. This material consisted of peripheral blood, taken before pregnancy. The receptors come from a female donor with multiple sclerosis, enrolled in a pregnancy study.

The genes are TRBV11-1 and TRBJ2-1; possibly TRBD1 for D (5 bases). The CDR3 has 14 amino acids. The V end lost 7 bases, the J end lost 6 bases, and 16 bases lay between the germline ends. Germline V CDR1 and CDR2: SGHAT, FQDESV (reference sequence). The CDR3 here is CASTRPGAGNEQFF. CDR3 nucleotides: TGTGCCAGCACCCGTCCTGGGGCAGGCAATGAGCAGTTCTTC. Full variable domain (rest looked up from reference TRBV11-1 and TRBJ2-1): EAEVAQSPRYKITEKSQAVAFWCDPISGHATLYWYRQILGQGPELLVQFQDESVVDDSQLPKDRFSAERLKGVDSTLKIQPAELGDSAMYLCASTRPGAGNEQFFGPGTRLTVL.

The V and J genes are TRBV28 and TRBJ2-7; tentatively, D is TRBD1 (6 bases). This CDR3 spans 13 amino acids. CDR1 is MDHEN, CDR2 SYDVKM, per germline. Trimming cost V 1 base and J 9 bases, with 13 bases left between them. In DNA, the CDR3 is TGTGCCAGCAGTTTATTCAGGGGCCATGGGCAGTACTTC. Translated: CASSLFRGHGQYF.

This chain joins TRBV27 and TRBJ1-2; TRBD1 matches at 10 bases. The CDR3 totals 17 residues. Germline CDR1 and CDR2: MNHEY and SMNVEV (reference sequence). Trimming at V came to 7 bases and at J to 3 bases, leaving 14 bases not matched to a gene. The CDR3 DNA reads as TGTGCCAGCACCAAGAGATCGACAGGGGGCCCCTACTATGGCTACACCTTC. This gives the protein CASTKRSTGGPYYGYTF.

The genes are TRBV29-1 and TRBJ2-1; no clear D. CDR1 is SQVTM and CDR2 is ANQGSEA in the germline V gene. Trimming stripped 4 bases from V and 4 bases from J, with 11 bases between. The CDR3 loop spans 13 amino acids. The CDR3 region has the DNA TGCAGCGTTGGGCAATACGGGTACAATGAGCAGTTCTTC. Translated, it gives CSVGQYGYNEQFF.

V and J are TRBV6-5 and TRBJ2-5; D perhaps matches TRBD2 (5 bases). From germline, CDR1 is MNHEY and CDR2 SVGAGI. V was cut by 5 bases and J by 5 bases, with 15 bases left in between. The CDR3 spans 14 residues. This chain's CDR3 is CASSNGVTGETQYF. The CDR3 DNA reads as TGTGCCAGCAGTAACGGAGTCACGGGGGAGACCCAGTACTTC.

This chain uses TRBV5-1 with TRBJ2-7; 8 bases agree with TRBD2. The V gene end was trimmed by 0 bases and the J gene end by 1 base; junction bases not matched to a gene: 3. The CDR3 loop spans 15 amino acids. CDR1 is SGHRS, CDR2 YFSETQ, per germline. The DNA for the CDR3 is TGCGCCAGCAGCTTGGACGGGGGGGTATCCTACGAGCAGTACTTC. It codes for CASSLDGGVSYEQYF.

The table lists this clone with a count of one. The J gene is TRBJ1-5, the V gene TRBV2; weak D call: TRBD1 (5 bases). Trimming took off 6 bases at V and 3 bases at J, with 12 bases between the two ends. This CDR3 has 14 amino acids. The V gene's germline CDR1 is SNHLY and CDR2 FYNNEI. CDR3 loop: CASRERQINQPQHF. The CDR3 DNA reads as TGTGCCAGCAGAGAAAGACAGATCAATCAGCCCCAGCATTTT.

This chain uses TRBV27 with TRBJ1-2; a weak D match, TRBD1 (6 bases). Germline-derived CDR1 and CDR2 are MNHEY and SMNVEV (reference sequence). The CDR3 is made up of 13 amino acids. Trimming pared 3 bases from V and 2 bases from J, leaving 7 bases between. CDR3 loop: CASSFGQNYGYTF. The CDR3 DNA follows: TGTGCCAGCAGTTTTGGACAGAACTATGGCTACACCTTC.

This clone was seen just once. The same CDR3 can be traced to other DNA sequences in this sample. This chain connects TRBV11-2 to TRBJ2-7; the D gene is possibly TRBD1 (6 bases). This CDR3 is built from 14 residues. Germline CDR1 and CDR2: SGHAT and FQNNGV. V shed 1 base and J shed 1 base, with 8 bases lying between them. CDR3 amino acids: CASSLARGSYEQYF. DNA for the CDR3: TGTGCCAGCAGCTTAGCCAGGGGATCCTACGAGCAGTACTTC.

V is TRBV5-1 and J is TRBJ2-1; 10 bases fit TRBD1. Germline V gene lookup returns CDR1 SGHRS and CDR2 YFSETQ. This CDR3 has 14 residues. The V segment lost 3 bases and the J segment 6 bases; nucleotides outside the gene matches: 3. CDR3 protein: CASSSRTGGNEQFF. CDR3 DNA: TGCGCCAGCAGCTCGAGGACAGGGGGCAATGAGCAGTTCTTC.

This clone appeared once. The chain joins TRBV18 to TRBJ1-3; TRBD1 matches 8 bases. With 6 bases clipped from V and 6 bases from J, the junction kept 16 bases outside the gene matches. The CDR3 extends over 17 amino acids. Germline loops: CDR1 KGHSH, CDR2 LQKENI. The CDR3 DNA sequence: TGTGCCAGCTCTCTCGGGACAGGATCCACTTCCCAAAACACCATATATTTT. It yields the protein CASSLGTGSTSQNTIYF.

This clone was seen a single time. In DNA form, the CDR3 reads TGTGCCAGCAGCCACGGCGGACAGGGGTATTCTCGCCCAAGTTACACTGAAGCTTTCTTT. Translation gives CASSHGGQGYSRPSYTEAFF. V gene TRBV9 combines with J gene TRBJ1-1, with TRBD1 matching 9 bases. The CDR3 is made up of 20 amino acids. Germline loops: CDR1 SGDLS, CDR2 YYNGEE. Losses at the gene ends were 4 bases for V and 3 bases for J; bases not matched to a gene: 22.

The rearrangement uses TRBV18 and TRBJ1-1, with TRBD1 matching over 7 bases. This CDR3 contains 15 residues. With V trimmed by 3 bases and J by 3 bases, 7 bases remained unmatched. Per germline, CDR1 KGHSH and CDR2 LQKENI. The chain's CDR3 is CASSPTDRAYTEAFF. CDR3 bases: TGTGCCAGCTCACCGACTGACAGGGCCTACACTGAAGCTTTCTTT. Variable domain in full (rest from reference TRBV18 and TRBJ1-1): NAGVMQNPRHLVRRRGQEARLRCSPMKGHSHVYWYRQLPEEGLKFMVYLQKENIIDESGMPKERFSAEFPKEGPSILRIQQVVRGDSAAYFCASSPTDRAYTEAFFGQGTRLTVV.

The chain links TRBV4-1 to TRBJ1-2, with D uncertain. The germline gives CDR1 MGHRA, CDR2 YSYEKL. The germline V and J ends were trimmed by 1 base and 4 bases, with 10 bases remaining between them. CDR3 length: 14 amino acids. The CDR3 loop is CASSQGTGSYGYTF. Written as DNA, the CDR3 is TGCGCCAGCAGCCAAGGTACCGGGTCCTATGGCTACACCTTC.

The chain couples TRBV19 to TRBJ2-7; 9 nucleotides agree with TRBD1. The germline V gene encodes CDR1 LNHDA and CDR2 SQIVND (reference sequence). With 7 bases clipped from V and 3 bases from J, the junction kept 7 bases outside the gene matches. CDR3 size: 14 residues. The CDR3 DNA sequence: TGTGCCAGTACCCCGGGACAGGGAGGCTACGAGCAGTACTTC. Its translation: CASTPGQGGYEQYF.

This chain's CDR3 is CASSGDNNYGYTF. As DNA, the CDR3 is TGTGCCAGCAGTGGGGACAATAACTATGGCTACACCTTC. The chain carries TRBV6-5 and TRBJ1-2, with D possibly being TRBD1 (6 bases). Deletions cut 5 bases from V and 1 base from J, with 8 bases between. Germline V gene data show CDR1 as MNHEY and CDR2 as SVGAGI. This CDR3 is built from 13 residues.

The CDR3 region is CSVELTGAGANVLTF. The CDR3 nucleotides are TGCAGCGTTGAATTAACAGGGGCTGGGGCCAACGTCCTGACTTTC. The V gene is TRBV29-1, the J gene TRBJ2-6, with TRBD1 identical over 7 bases. This CDR3 is built from 15 residues. Trimming took 2 bases from V and 2 from J; bases not matched to a gene: 3. Germline V lookup: CDR1 SQVTM, CDR2 ANQGSEA. The full variable domain, rest sourced from reference TRBV29-1 and TRBJ2-6, is SAVISQKPSRDICQRGTSLTIQCQVDSQVTMMFWYRQQPGQSLTLIATANQGSEATYESGFVIDKFPISRPNLTFSTLTVSNMSPEDSSIYLCSVELTGAGANVLTFGAGSRLTVL.

The chain carries TRBV9 and TRBJ2-3, with D possibly TRBD2 on 7 matching bases. Germline V gives CDR1 SGDLS, CDR2 YYNGEE. This CDR3 region has 16 residues. The ends were cut back, 5 bases at V and 2 bases at J, with 18 bases in the middle. CDR3 coding DNA: TGTGCCAGCAGTCAGGGGTCCGGGGGGATCACAGATACGCAGTATTTT. Translated: CASSQGSGGITDTQYF.

The chain combines TRBV29-1 with TRBJ1-1, with D unresolved. Per the germline V gene, CDR1 is SQVTM and CDR2 is ANQGSEA. Trimming cost V 6 bases and J 5 bases, with 16 bases left between them. The CDR3 contains 13 residues. CDR3 sequence: CSVGGRALTEAFF. CDR3 nucleotides: TGCAGCGTGGGAGGGAGGGCCTTAACTGAAGCTTTCTTT.

The chain uses TRBV19 and TRBJ1-4, with D tentatively TRBD1 (5 bases). The CDR3 covers 16 residues. Germline CDR1 is LNHDA and CDR2 is SQIVND (reference sequence). V dropped 9 bases and J dropped 5 bases, with 22 bases sitting between them. The CDR3 region is CASQNPPGRENEKLFF. The CDR3, as DNA: TGTGCCAGCCAAAACCCCCCTGGCAGGGAAAATGAAAAACTGTTTTTT. Using reference TRBV19 and TRBJ1-4 for the parts outside the CDR3, the full variable domain is DGGITQSPKYLFRKEGQNVTLSCEQNLNHDAMYWYRQDPGQGLRLIYYSQIVNDFQKGDIAEGYSVSREKKESFPLTVTSAQKNPTAFYLCASQNPPGRENEKLFFGSGTQLSVL.

The sample holds one count of this clone. This chain joins TRBV18 and TRBJ2-7; maybe TRBD2 (5 bases). V lost 3 bases and J lost 2, with 11 bases in between. The CDR3 runs 14 residues. Germline CDR1 and CDR2: KGHSH and LQKENI. CDR3 sequence reads: CASSPEVLAYEQYF. The CDR3 nucleotides are TGTGCCAGCTCACCGGAGGTTTTGGCCTACGAGCAGTACTTC.

The chain carries TRBV2 and TRBJ1-3, with D possibly being TRBD1 (5 bases). Germline V gene data show CDR1 as SNHLY and CDR2 as FYNNEI. The CDR3 is 14 amino acids. Trimming pared 4 bases from V and 2 bases from J, leaving 9 bases between. The CDR3 here is CASSVGGAGNTIYF. The DNA of the CDR3 is TGTGCCAGCAGTGTGGGGGGAGCTGGAAACACCATATATTTT.

V gene TRBV19 combines with J gene TRBJ1-2; tentative D call: TRBD1 (6 bases). V was shortened by 5 bases and J by 0 bases, with 10 bases between the two germline ends. Germline CDR1 is LNHDA and CDR2 is SQIVND (reference sequence). The CDR3 is made up of 14 amino acids. Here the CDR3 reads CASSVGQTNYGYTF. In DNA form, the CDR3 reads TGTGCCAGTAGTGTAGGACAGACTAACTATGGCTACACCTTC.

V is TRBV2 and J is TRBJ2-3; the D gene is possibly TRBD1 (6 bases). Germline lookup yields CDR1 SNHLY and CDR2 FYNNEI. V lost 8 bases to trimming and J lost 2 bases, with 14 bases between them. CDR3 length equals 14 residues. The CDR3 loop is CASQEQGATDTQYF. In DNA, the CDR3 is TGTGCCAGCCAGGAACAGGGTGCCACAGATACGCAGTATTTT.

This clone was picked up a small number of times. Here the CDR3 reads CASSLSLGGNTIYF. In nucleotides, the CDR3 is TGTGCCAGCAGTTTATCCTTGGGCGGGAACACCATATATTTT. The rearrangement uses TRBV27 and TRBJ1-3; D is unclear. V was pared by 0 bases and J by 7 bases, with 10 bases between. The CDR3 runs to 14 residues. The germline V gene encodes CDR1 MNHEY and CDR2 SMNVEV (reference sequence).

This clone showed up just once. J is TRBJ2-7 and V is TRBV19; 8 positions match TRBD1. CDR1 and CDR2 (germline): LNHDA, SQIVND (reference sequence). V trimming: 5 bases; J trimming: 3 bases; junction bases outside the gene matches: 9. The CDR3 consists of 15 residues. CDR3 sequence reads: CASSGTGGSLYEQYF. The CDR3 DNA is TGTGCCAGTAGTGGAACAGGGGGTTCCCTCTACGAGCAGTACTTC.